Listed here are 30 T cell receptor beta chains from one sample, sequenced in a study of CD8 T cells in Susac syndrome. It was with random hexamers that 0.5 to 1 ug RNA was reverse transcribed. TCRdb re-analysed the immunoSEQ multiplex PCR reads in MiXCR, keeping a single row per CDR3 protein. The table lists approximately 160,000 distinct CDR3 sequences, 80% to 95% of them singletons. The sample consisted of CD4+ T cells from PBMCs. Receptors were obtained from a human donor with multiple sclerosis.

This clonotype is a singleton in its sample. This chain connects TRBV11-2 to TRBJ2-5; 10 positions agree with TRBD2. In germline, CDR1 is SGHAT, CDR2 FQNNGV. The CDR3 has 15 amino acids. The J segment lost 13 bases and the V segment lost 0 bases, leaving 11 bases of the junction unmatched. Here the CDR3 DNA reads TGTGCCAGCAGCTTAGAGTCATCTAGCGGGGGACCGACGTACTTC. This sequence encodes CASSLESSSGGPTYF.

J is TRBJ2-6 and V is TRBV4-2; 7 nucleotides line up with TRBD1. The CDR3 covers 17 residues. The germline gives CDR1 LGHNA, CDR2 YNFKEQ. With V trimmed by 2 bases and J by 3 bases, 7 bases remained unmatched. DNA of the CDR3: TGTGCCAGCAGCCAAACCCAACAGGGGAATGGGGCCAACGTCCTGACTTTC. Protein product: CASSQTQQGNGANVLTF.

The rearrangement uses TRBV5-1 and TRBJ1-2; D gene unclear. This CDR3 spans 12 amino acids. V lost 0 bases and J 4 bases, leaving 4 bases between the germline ends. CDR1 and CDR2 from the germline V gene are SGHRS and YFSETQ. CDR3 sequence (DNA): TGCGCCAGCAGCTTGGTCGGCTATGGCTACACCTTC. It translates to CASSLVGYGYTF. Full variable domain (rest looked up from reference TRBV5-1 and TRBJ1-2): KAGVTQTPRYLIKTRGQQVTLSCSPISGHRSVSWYQQTPGQGLQFLFEYFSETQRNKGNFPGRFSGRQFSNSRSEMNVSTLELGDSALYLCASSLVGYGYTFGSGTRLTVV.

The chain joins TRBV12-3 or TRBV12-4 to TRBJ2-6; the D is unclear. The CDR3 runs 15 residues. Trimming stripped 3 bases from V and 4 bases from J, with 10 bases between. In DNA, the CDR3 is TGTGCCAGCAGTTTTTCCAGTGGGGGGGCCAACGTCCTGACTTTC. Amino acid sequence: CASSFSSGGANVLTF.

The chain joins TRBV5-1 to TRBJ1-2; no definite D call. CDR1 SGHRS and CDR2 YFSETQ come from the germline V gene. CDR3 length: 13 amino acids. The V gene lost 1 base and the J gene lost 8 bases, with 12 bases spanning the gap. CDR3 protein: CASSLIKGGGYTF. In nucleotides, the CDR3 is TGCGCCAGCAGCTTGATAAAGGGCGGCGGCTACACCTTC. The whole variable domain, remainder taken from reference TRBV5-1 and TRBJ1-2, is KAGVTQTPRYLIKTRGQQVTLSCSPISGHRSVSWYQQTPGQGLQFLFEYFSETQRNKGNFPGRFSGRQFSNSRSEMNVSTLELGDSALYLCASSLIKGGGYTFGSGTRLTVV.

This clonotype was recorded once. The chain is built from TRBV7-2 and TRBJ1-2; TRBD1 matches 10 bases. The V segment lost 3 bases and the J segment 1 base; nucleotides outside the gene matches: 8. The germline gives CDR1 SGHTA, CDR2 FQGNSA. The CDR3 loop spans 17 amino acids. The DNA for the CDR3 is TGTGCCAGCAGCTTGGACAGGGGGATAGTGGATAACTATGGCTACACCTTC. It encodes CASSLDRGIVDNYGYTF.

The genes are TRBV2 and TRBJ2-2; 9 positions match TRBD1. J gave up 6 bases and V 4 bases, and 6 bases lay outside the gene matches. This CDR3 is 15 amino acids long. The germline gives CDR1 SNHLY, CDR2 FYNNEI. The CDR3 region has the DNA TGTGCCAGCAGTGTACAGGGGGCGATCGCCGGGGAGCTGTTTTTT. Residues: CASSVQGAIAGELFF.

The chain carries TRBV12-3 or TRBV12-4 and TRBJ2-1; no reliable D call. The CDR3 is 12 residues long. The V end was cut by 2 bases, the J end by 7 bases, with 6 bases between. The CDR3 reads CASSLIGNEQFF. The DNA for the CDR3 is TGTGCCAGCAGTTTAATCGGGAATGAGCAGTTCTTC.

The CDR3 region is CASSGTGGNSNQPQHF. CDR3 DNA sequence: TGTGCCAGCAGTGGGACAGGGGGCAATAGCAATCAGCCCCAGCATTTT. J is TRBJ1-5 and V is TRBV2, with 11 nucleotides matching TRBD1. The CDR3 runs to 16 residues. CDR1 SNHLY and CDR2 FYNNEI come from the germline V gene. V lost 4 bases, J lost 0 bases, and 2 bases stayed unmatched.

The chain is built from TRBV29-1 and TRBJ2-7; 8 bases agree with TRBD1. Trimming at V came to 2 bases and at J to 6 bases, leaving 6 bases not matched to a gene. Germline V gives CDR1 SQVTM, CDR2 ANQGSEA. CDR3 size: 13 residues. The CDR3 region is CSVETARGREQYF. The CDR3 DNA sequence: TGCAGCGTTGAAACAGCCAGGGGGCGCGAGCAGTACTTC.

The chain uses TRBV7-2 and TRBJ2-2, with unresolved D. V lost 1 base to trimming and J lost 4 bases, with 7 bases between them. CDR1 and CDR2 from the germline V gene are SGHTA and FQGNSA. This CDR3 comprises 14 residues. The chain's CDR3 is CASSLGTPTGELFF. The CDR3 DNA reads TGTGCCAGCAGCTTAGGTACTCCCACCGGGGAGCTGTTTTTT.

This chain links TRBV20-1 with TRBJ2-5; D is unclear. There are 10 residues in the CDR3. CDR1 is DFQATT, CDR2 SNEGSKA, per germline (reference sequence). Trimming removed 6 bases from V and 2 bases from J, with 4 bases in between. CDR3 residues: CSAKQETQYF. The CDR3 DNA is TGCAGTGCGAAACAAGAGACCCAGTACTTC.

V is TRBV5-1 and J is TRBJ1-1; no firm D call. This CDR3 has 16 amino acids. CDR1 and CDR2 from the germline V gene are SGHRS and YFSETQ. V was clipped by 4 bases and J by 4 bases, with 20 bases between them. CDR3 sequence reads: CASSTNGPDEFTEAFF. DNA for the CDR3: TGCGCCAGCAGCACCAACGGGCCAGATGAATTCACTGAAGCTTTCTTT.

The chain's CDR3 is CASSQGLQETQYF. CDR3 DNA: TGTGCCAGCAGCCAGGGACTGCAAGAGACCCAGTACTTC. The chain couples TRBV3-1 to TRBJ2-5, with TRBD2 as a possible D gene (6 bases). This CDR3 is built from 13 residues. Germline V gene sequence: CDR1 LGHDT, CDR2 YNNKEL (reference sequence). Trimming took off 3 bases at V and 2 bases at J, with 7 bases between the two ends.

V gene TRBV6-2 or TRBV6-3 combines with J gene TRBJ2-7; TRBD2 matches 9 bases. This CDR3 is built from 15 residues. Germline CDR1 is MNHEY and CDR2 is SVGEGT. With V trimmed by 6 bases and J by 1 base, 7 bases remained unmatched. CDR3 sequence reads: CASRTGTSNSYEQYF. The CDR3 DNA is TGTGCCAGCAGAACCGGGACTAGCAATTCCTACGAGCAGTACTTC.

J is TRBJ2-3 and V is TRBV12-5; D is ambiguous. The germline V gene encodes CDR1 LGHNT and CDR2 FRNRAP. Trimming stripped 1 base from V and 6 bases from J, with 2 bases between. This CDR3 is built from 11 residues. CDR3 sequence (DNA): TGTGCTAGTGGTTTGGCGGATACGCAGTATTTT. The encoded protein is CASGLADTQYF.

To note about this clonotype: At one boundary the junction diverges from the germline segment, which might be a read error. The gene calls are TRBV2 and TRBJ2-3; 8 nucleotides match TRBD2. The length of the CDR3 is 13 residues. The germline V gene encodes CDR1 SNHLY and CDR2 FYNNEI. Written as DNA, the CDR3 is TGTGCCAGCAGGGAAGCGGGGGTGGAGACGCAGTATTTT. It encodes CASREAGVETQYF.

V is TRBV20-1 and J is TRBJ1-2; 7 nucleotides match TRBD1. Germline loops: CDR1 DFQATT, CDR2 SNEGSKA (reference sequence). Losses at the gene ends were 3 bases for V and 7 bases for J; bases not matched to a gene: 2. This CDR3 contains 11 residues. The CDR3 sequence: CSASDRAGYTF. The DNA for the CDR3 is TGCAGTGCTAGTGACAGGGCTGGCTACACCTTC.

The CDR3 loop reads CASSLSSGRETQYF. The CDR3 DNA is TGCGCCAGCAGCTTGTCATCCGGGAGAGAGACCCAGTACTTC. The chain recombines TRBV5-1 with TRBJ2-5; D is perhaps TRBD2 (6 bases). V was pared by 1 base and J by 4 bases, with 11 bases between. The CDR3 has 14 amino acids. The germline V gene has CDR1 SGHRS and CDR2 YFSETQ.

The V gene is TRBV20-1, the J gene TRBJ2-1, with 7 bases identical to TRBD2. The V gene end was trimmed by 3 bases and the J gene end by 4 bases; junction bases not matched to a gene: 9. Germline-derived CDR1 and CDR2 are DFQATT and SNEGSKA (reference sequence). The CDR3 has 15 residues. The CDR3 is CSARPPPGLYNEQFF. DNA for the CDR3: TGCAGTGCTAGGCCCCCCCCGGGACTATACAATGAGCAGTTCTTC.

The chain's CDR3 is CSAFSGGGEETQYF. The CDR3 DNA sequence: TGCAGTGCTTTTAGCGGAGGAGGGGAGGAGACCCAGTACTTC. J is TRBJ2-5 and V is TRBV20-1; D possibly corresponds to TRBD2 (6 bases). CDR1 is DFQATT, CDR2 SNEGSKA, per germline (reference sequence). The CDR3 covers 14 residues. V lost 5 bases, J lost 5 bases, and 18 bases lay in between.

The J gene is TRBJ2-7, the V gene TRBV20-1; D is undetermined. From germline, CDR1 is DFQATT and CDR2 SNEGSKA (reference sequence). The V and J ends lost 4 bases and 2 bases respectively, with 9 bases between them. The CDR3 loop spans 12 amino acids. CDR3 loop: CSATSDPYEQYF. CDR3 sequence (DNA): TGCAGTGCTACCTCCGACCCCTACGAGCAGTACTTC.

In DNA, the CDR3 is TGTGCCAGCAGCCAAGGTCGGACAGGGTCGACTCGTGAGCAGTACTTC. Protein sequence: CASSQGRTGSTREQYF. The rearrangement links TRBV4-2 to TRBJ2-7, with 8 bases identical to TRBD1. CDR3 length: 16 amino acids. The germline V gene has CDR1 LGHNA and CDR2 YNFKEQ. Trimming cost V 1 base and J 7 bases; bases outside gene matches: 12.

V is TRBV2 and J is TRBJ2-5; 7 bases match TRBD1. The length of the CDR3 is 14 residues. V lost 7 bases and J lost 2; bases outside the gene matches: 7. Germline V lookup: CDR1 SNHLY, CDR2 FYNNEI. The CDR3 nucleotides are TGTGCCAGCAACTTGGACAGGTTTCAAGAGACCCAGTACTTC. Translation: CASNLDRFQETQYF.

The chain recombines TRBV6-5 with TRBJ1-3, with 10 positions matching TRBD1. This CDR3 has 15 residues. J gave up 4 bases and V 5 bases, and 5 bases lay outside the gene matches. CDR1 and CDR2 (germline): MNHEY, SVGAGI. The CDR3 here is CASSRTGGLGNTIYF. In nucleotides, the CDR3 is TGTGCCAGCAGTCGGACAGGGGGTCTGGGAAACACCATATATTTT.

J is TRBJ2-7 and V is TRBV19; D unresolved. The CDR3 contains 13 residues. The V and J ends lost 9 bases and 1 base respectively, with 13 bases between them. CDR1 LNHDA and CDR2 SQIVND come from the germline V gene (reference sequence). CDR3 nucleotides: TGTGCCAGCAATAACCCACCATCCTACGAGCAGTACTTC. It is translated as CASNNPPSYEQYF.

V usage is TRBV4-2 and J usage is TRBJ2-5; 13 bases are a match to TRBD2. Losses at the gene ends were 0 bases for V and 1 base for J; bases not matched to a gene: 11. CDR1 and CDR2 (germline): LGHNA, YNFKEQ. The CDR3 spans 20 residues. Here the CDR3 DNA reads TGTGCCAGCAGCCAAGAAGGCACCGGGACTAGCGGGGATCGCCAAGAGACCCAGTACTTC. Encoded protein: CASSQEGTGTSGDRQETQYF.

J is TRBJ2-4 and V is TRBV28; perhaps D is TRBD1 or TRBD2 (5 bases each). This CDR3 has 16 amino acids. Between the trimmed V and J ends, which lost 5 bases and 3 bases, there was a span of 17 bases. In germline, CDR1 is MDHEN, CDR2 SYDVKM. The CDR3 loop is CASSEGTATGKNIQYF. The CDR3 DNA reads TGTGCCAGCAGTGAAGGGACGGCGACGGGCAAAAACATTCAGTACTTC.

The genes are TRBV28 and TRBJ2-7; D may correspond to TRBD1 or TRBD2 (5 bases each). This CDR3 has 14 residues. Trimming cost V 9 bases and J 3 bases, with 18 bases left between them. Germline assignment: CDR1 MDHEN and CDR2 SYDVKM. CDR3 DNA: TGTGCCAGTCGGGACCCTTCTCTTCGCTACGAGCAGTACTTC. Its translation is CASRDPSLRYEQYF.

The chain joins TRBV9 to TRBJ2-1, with TRBD2 matching 10 bases. The V gene's germline CDR1 is SGDLS and CDR2 YYNGEE. The CDR3 covers 15 residues. The J segment lost 2 bases and the V segment lost 3 bases, leaving 2 bases of the junction unmatched. CDR3 loop: CASSETSGPYNEQFF. As DNA, the CDR3 is TGTGCCAGCAGCGAGACTAGCGGGCCCTACAATGAGCAGTTCTTC.